The 10 T cell receptor beta chains listed next were all sequenced from one sample in a study of T cell repertoires and HLA-DP antigens. Their antigens are not known. Clones were sequenced by immunoSEQ multiplex PCR, and TCRdb holds only the in-frame ones, with some missing. The sample yields roughly 70,000 clones, roughly 75% seen once. Sequencing input: CD4+ T cells from PBMCs. The receptor set was obtained from a man aged 55-75 years in good health and CMV-seronegative.

The V and J genes are TRBV27 and TRBJ2-6, with D tentatively TRBD1 (5 bases). Trimming took off 5 bases at V and 0 bases at J, with 17 bases between the two ends. The germline V gene has CDR1 MNHEY and CDR2 SMNVEV (reference sequence). The CDR3 consists of 18 residues. CDR3 residues: CASSLQVTHSSGANVLTF. Here the CDR3 DNA reads TGTGCCAGCAGTCTACAGGTTACTCATAGCTCTGGGGCCAACGTCCTGACTTTC.

J is TRBJ2-5 and V is TRBV4-2; no firm D call. Trimming removed 0 bases from V and 2 bases from J, with 7 bases in between. Germline CDR1 and CDR2: LGHNA and YNFKEQ. This CDR3 contains 14 residues. The CDR3 nucleotides are TGTGCCAGCAGCCAAGAGCGCTCACAAGAGACCCAGTACTTC. It codes for CASSQERSQETQYF.

This rearrangement joins TRBV6-5 to TRBJ2-5, with 8 bases fitting TRBD2. Germline V CDR1 and CDR2: MNHEY, SVGAGI. CDR3 length equals 13 residues. J gave up 7 bases and V 7 bases, and 8 bases lay outside the gene matches. CDR3 DNA: TGTGCCAGCACCTTCGGACGGGGGGGGACCCAGTACTTC. This encodes CASTFGRGGTQYF.

V gene TRBV7-8 combines with J gene TRBJ1-1; no reliable D call. Trimming left V 7 bases short and J 1 base short, with 10 bases between. This CDR3 has 13 residues. The germline V gene encodes CDR1 SGHVS and CDR2 FQNEAQ. CDR3 residues: CASTWSQNTEAFF. Written as DNA, the CDR3 is TGTGCCAGCACCTGGTCGCAGAACACTGAAGCTTTCTTT. Full variable domain (missing parts from reference TRBV7-8 and TRBJ1-1): GAGVSQSPRYKVAKRGQDVALRCDPISGHVSLFWYQQALGQGPEFLTYFQNEAQLDKSGLPSDRFFAERPEGSVSTLKIQRTQQEDSAVYLCASTWSQNTEAFFGQGTRLTVV.

The chain joins TRBV5-1 to TRBJ1-4; unclear D gene. The ends were cut back, 5 bases at V and 8 bases at J, with 16 bases in the middle. Germline V gene sequence: CDR1 SGHRS, CDR2 YFSETQ. The CDR3 spans 14 residues. The CDR3 nucleotides are TGCGCCAGCAGACCGCTCCAAGATGGGGAAAAACTGTTTTTT. Translation gives CASRPLQDGEKLFF.

The chain joins TRBV2 to TRBJ1-5, with 10 bases lining up with TRBD1. The junction had 1 base not matched to a gene; V was cut back by 4 bases and J by 4 bases. The germline gives CDR1 SNHLY, CDR2 FYNNEI. CDR3 size: 14 residues. The CDR3 sequence is CASSGGQGNQPQHF. The CDR3, as DNA: TGTGCCAGCAGTGGGGGACAGGGGAATCAGCCCCAGCATTTT.

The chain couples TRBV5-1 to TRBJ1-1; 11 nucleotides match TRBD1. V was clipped by 6 bases and J by 4 bases; unmatched bases: 5. Germline CDR1 is SGHRS and CDR2 is YFSETQ. The CDR3 has 14 residues. CDR3 coding DNA: TGCGCCAGCAAAAGGGGGACAGGGGGCACTGAAGCTTTCTTT. It encodes CASKRGTGGTEAFF.

The V call is TRBV21-1, the J call TRBJ2-5. TRBV21-1 counts as a pseudogene. This CDR3 has 15 amino acids. The CDR3 bases are TGTGCCAGCAGCAAAGTAGGAAAAGGCAAGAGAACCCAGTACTTC. This codes for CASSKVGKGKRTQYF.

This chain uses TRBV18 with TRBJ2-3; D is ambiguous. This CDR3 contains 17 residues. Between the trimmed V and J ends, which lost 0 bases and 0 bases, there was a span of 13 bases. The germline CDR1 and CDR2 sequences are KGHSH and LQKENI. The CDR3 bases are TGTGCCAGCTCACCACCCCCCCTAGGCCCTAGCACAGATACGCAGTATTTT. Translation gives CASSPPPLGPSTDTQYF.

This sequence joins TRBV5-4 and TRBJ2-1; 11 bases agree with TRBD2. Germline CDR1 is SGHNT and CDR2 is YYREEE (reference sequence). The J segment lost 0 bases and the V segment lost 0 bases, leaving 5 bases of the junction unmatched. The CDR3 is 18 residues long. The CDR3 DNA follows: TGTGCCAGCAGCTTGGAAACTAGCGGGAGTTTCTCCTACAATGAGCAGTTCTTC. Encoded protein: CASSLETSGSFSYNEQFF. The full variable domain, completed using reference TRBV5-4 and TRBJ2-1, is ETGVTQSPTHLIKTRGQQVTLRCSSQSGHNTVSWYQQALGQGPQFIFQYYREEENGRGNFPPRFSGLQFPNYSSELNVNALELDDSALYLCASSLETSGSFSYNEQFFGPGTRLTVL.